These 3 T cell receptor beta chains originate from one sample sequenced in a study of T-cell reconstitution after alpha-beta-depleted transplantation in children. For TCRbeta, the library was prepared with unique molecular identifiers. Each CDR3 protein is one row after TCRdb ran MiXCR on the PCR reads. The data show around 190,000 distinct CDR3 sequences, around 7% seen once. The sample in question was PBMCs, obtained before TCRalphabeta/CD19-depleted stem cell transplant. The receptors were sampled from a boy aged 2 to 10 with acute lymphoblastic leukemia, due to receive a stem cell transplant.

The chain uses TRBV9 and TRBJ2-5; 14 nucleotides agree with TRBD2. V lost 0 bases to trimming and J lost 4 bases; unmatched junction nucleotides: 5. Germline assignment: CDR1 SGDLS and CDR2 YYNGEE. This CDR3 contains 17 residues. The CDR3 here is CASSVGLAGGPRETQYF. CDR3 bases: TGTGCCAGCAGCGTAGGACTAGCGGGAGGGCCGCGAGAGACCCAGTACTTC.

This clonotype was recorded at least ten times. One end of the junction does not line up with germline, which may come from a read error. The V and J genes are TRBV7-2 and TRBJ2-1, with 7 bases identical to TRBD1. The CDR3 has 12 amino acids. Germline lookup yields CDR1 SGHTA and CDR2 FQGNSA. CDR3 amino acids: CASSLYIGQESF. As DNA, the CDR3 is TGTGCCAGCAGCTTATATATCGGACAGGAGAGCTTC.

This clonotype showed up many times. The genes are TRBV29-1 and TRBJ2-7; the D is unclear. The CDR3 is 12 amino acids. V lost 4 bases and J 1 base, leaving 8 bases between the germline ends. Germline V lookup: CDR1 SQVTM, CDR2 ANQGSEA. The CDR3 loop is CSVADLSYEQYF. CDR3 sequence (DNA): TGCAGCGTTGCGGACCTTTCCTACGAGCAGTACTTC.